Below are 32 T cell receptor beta chains sequenced from a single sample in a study of Ad26.COV2.S vaccination and SARS-CoV-2 variants. Treatment defined: some 20 received Ad26.COV2.S at low or high dose, single or two shots; about 5 received placebo; per-sample allocation not given. The samples date from day 63 after the first vaccine or placebo injection. The method was immunoSEQ multiplex PCR; TCRdb's version includes in-frame clones alone and lacks a portion of them. The sample lists roughly 420,000 clones, 89% seen once, with about 2.7% in the top ten. The sample was peripheral blood, taken in a trial of Ad26.COV2.S vaccine versus placebo. These receptors were obtained from a person aged 18-60 years who received the Ad26.COV2.S COVID-19 vaccine or a placebo.

V gene TRBV7-9 combines with J gene TRBJ1-4; D unresolved. The length of the CDR3 is 14 residues. Germline CDR1 and CDR2: SEHNR and FQNEAQ (reference sequence). V lost 5 bases, J lost 4 bases, and 11 bases lay in between. CDR3 nucleotides: TGTGCCAGCAGCCAAGATACATTTAATGAAAAACTGTTTTTT. Its translation: CASSQDTFNEKLFF.

This clone was detected only a few times. The chain employs TRBV6-1 and TRBJ1-1, with TRBD1 matching 10 bases. This CDR3 is 16 amino acids long. V gave up 1 base and J gave up 4 bases; unmatched junction bases: 6. The V gene's germline CDR1 is MNHNS and CDR2 SASEGT. The CDR3 sequence is CASSEGGDRGATEAFF. The DNA for the CDR3 is TGTGCCAGCAGTGAAGGGGGGGACAGGGGAGCCACTGAAGCTTTCTTT.

The chain combines TRBV4-1 with TRBJ1-6; D is uncertain. This CDR3 comprises 19 residues. Germline V lookup: CDR1 MGHRA, CDR2 YSYEKL. The V and J ends lost 3 bases and 0 bases respectively, with 18 bases between them. CDR3 nucleotide sequence: TGCGCCAGCAGCCACCCCCCCGTCACGGCTAGCTCCTATAATTCACCCCTCCACTTT. It yields the protein CASSHPPVTASSYNSPLHF.

This chain links TRBV7-9 with TRBJ2-7; 7 bases line up with TRBD1. The CDR3 totals 14 residues. Germline lookup yields CDR1 SEHNR and CDR2 FQNEAQ (reference sequence). J gave up 4 bases and V 5 bases, and 8 bases lay outside the gene matches. The CDR3 sequence: CASSDDREWYEQYV. The CDR3 DNA reads as TGTGCCAGCAGCGACGACAGGGAATGGTACGAGCAGTACGTC.

CDR3 sequence reads: CSATEFWEQYF. CDR3 DNA sequence: TGCAGTGCTACAGAGTTCTGGGAGCAGTACTTC. The rearrangement uses TRBV20-1 and TRBJ2-7; no definite D call. This CDR3 region has 11 residues. Trimming left V 4 bases short and J 7 bases short, with 11 bases between. Per germline, CDR1 DFQATT and CDR2 SNEGSKA (reference sequence).

V gene TRBV4-3 combines with J gene TRBJ1-2; 9 positions match TRBD1. The CDR3 is 21 residues long. V lost 2 bases and J lost 2; bases outside the gene matches: 21. Germline V CDR1 and CDR2: LGHNA, YSLEER. The CDR3 bases are TGCGCCAGCAGCCAACAACTCACTCCGGGACAGGGAGTTCTCGGCAACTATGGCTACACCTTC. Amino acid sequence: CASSQQLTPGQGVLGNYGYTF.

The chain carries TRBV7-3 and TRBJ1-2, with no clear D. Trimming pared 5 bases from V and 7 bases from J, leaving 20 bases between. Germline assignment: CDR1 SGHTA and CDR2 FQGTGA. CDR3 size: 15 residues. The CDR3: CASSPHPDVPGGYTF. The CDR3 nucleotides are TGTGCCAGCAGCCCACATCCGGATGTGCCCGGTGGCTACACCTTC.

The chain is built from TRBV10-3 and TRBJ1-5; possible D gene TRBD1, 6 bases. Trimming took off 2 bases at V and 1 base at J, with 9 bases between the two ends. From germline, CDR1 is ENHRY and CDR2 SYGVKD. The CDR3 contains 15 residues. The CDR3 protein is CAISEGGISNQPQHF. DNA of the CDR3: TGTGCCATCAGTGAGGGGGGCATCAGCAATCAGCCCCAGCATTTT.

CDR3 nucleotides: TGTGCCAGCAGTTCCCTCAGGGACGGGGGAAACACCGGGGAGCTGTTTTTT. It codes for CASSSLRDGGNTGELFF. This sequence joins TRBV6-2 or TRBV6-3 and TRBJ2-2; perhaps TRBD2 as D (6 bases). Looked up from germline, CDR1 is MNHEY and CDR2 is SVGEGT. V was shortened by 4 bases and J by 2 bases, with 17 bases between the two germline ends. The CDR3 has 17 amino acids.

The chain links TRBV5-6 to TRBJ2-4; maybe TRBD1 (5 bases). CDR3 length: 13 amino acids. V dropped 4 bases and J dropped 7 bases, with 12 bases sitting between them. Germline values: CDR1 SGHDT, CDR2 YYEEEE. The CDR3 coding sequence is TGTGCCAGCAGCCCAGGGCTGGGGAACATTCAGTACTTC. This gives the protein CASSPGLGNIQYF.

The chain couples TRBV2 to TRBJ2-3; 8 bases line up with TRBD1. The CDR3 consists of 16 residues. The germline V gene encodes CDR1 SNHLY and CDR2 FYNNEI. Trimming removed 5 bases from V and 3 bases from J; junction bases left unmatched: 10. The CDR3 region is CASSWTGPHGTDTQYF. In DNA, the CDR3 is TGTGCCAGCAGTTGGACAGGGCCCCATGGGACAGATACGCAGTATTTT.

V usage is TRBV5-1 and J usage is TRBJ2-5; 8 bases fit TRBD2. Germline V CDR1 and CDR2: SGHRS, YFSETQ. This CDR3 has 15 residues. The trim removed 3 bases at V and 3 bases at J, leaving 7 bases unmatched. The CDR3 protein is CASSSTGRDKETQYF. The CDR3 DNA reads as TGCGCCAGCAGCTCCACCGGGAGGGACAAAGAGACCCAGTACTTC.

The gene calls are TRBV6-5 and TRBJ1-6; maybe TRBD1 (5 bases). This CDR3 contains 15 residues. In germline, CDR1 is MNHEY, CDR2 SVGAGI. V shed 6 bases and J shed 7 bases, with 16 bases lying between them. The DNA of the CDR3 is TGTGCCAGCAGCCTGGACCCCGGGACCAATTCACCCCTCCACTTT. Translating gives CASSLDPGTNSPLHF.

The chain uses TRBV11-2 and TRBJ2-7; D perhaps matches TRBD2 (5 bases). Per germline, CDR1 SGHAT and CDR2 FQNNGV. V lost 3 bases to trimming and J lost 5 bases, with 17 bases between them. The CDR3 sequence is 15 residues long. The CDR3 loop reads CASSLTRGPRDEQYV. DNA for the CDR3: TGTGCCAGCAGCTTGACTCGCGGACCGAGGGACGAGCAGTACGTC.

The CDR3 coding sequence is TGTGCCAGCAGCTTTACAGGGTTTCGGTACGAGCAGTACTTC. Its translation: CASSFTGFRYEQYF. The chain links TRBV13 to TRBJ2-7; D may be TRBD1 (6 bases). The germline CDR1 and CDR2 sequences are PRHDT and FYEKMQ (reference sequence). Trimming pared 3 bases from V and 4 bases from J, leaving 13 bases between. The CDR3 is 14 residues long.

As regards this clone: The same CDR3 is also encoded by other DNA sequences in this sample. V and J are TRBV9 and TRBJ2-1; no definite D call. This CDR3 is built from 14 residues. Looked up from germline, CDR1 is SGDLS and CDR2 is YYNGEE. The ends were cut back, 0 bases at V and 1 base at J, with 5 bases in the middle. The CDR3 spells CASSVGGSYNEQFF. The CDR3 DNA follows: TGTGCCAGCAGCGTAGGTGGTTCCTACAATGAGCAGTTCTTC.

The gene calls are TRBV12-3 or TRBV12-4 and TRBJ1-4; D unclear. The CDR3 consists of 12 residues. The V end was cut by 7 bases, the J end by 3 bases, with 6 bases between. The CDR3 bases are TGTGCCAGCAACTTCGCTAATGAAAAACTGTTTTTT. As protein: CASNFANEKLFF.

The rearrangement uses TRBV18 and TRBJ2-5, with 15 bases identical to TRBD2. CDR3 length equals 17 residues. Germline trimming cut 2 bases from V and 5 bases from J; bases unmatched to any gene: 6. CDR1 is KGHSH and CDR2 is LQKENI in the germline V gene. Here the CDR3 DNA reads TGTGCCAGCTCACCATGGACTAGCGGGGGGGCCGAGGAGACCCAGTACTTC. Translation gives CASSPWTSGGAEETQYF.

The rearrangement joins TRBV5-1 to TRBJ2-7; D may be TRBD1 or TRBD2 (5 bases each). The ends were cut back, 5 bases at V and 6 bases at J, with 15 bases in the middle. CDR3 length equals 13 residues. From germline, CDR1 is SGHRS and CDR2 YFSETQ. Here the CDR3 DNA reads TGCGCCAGCAGGGGTCCGGGGCCCCTCGAGCAGTACTTC. This codes for CASRGPGPLEQYF.

The rearrangement joins TRBV10-1 to TRBJ2-1; unclear D gene. Trimming removed 0 bases at V and 0 bases at J, with 9 bases between. Per the germline V gene, CDR1 is WNHNN and CDR2 is SYGVQD (reference sequence). This CDR3 comprises 16 residues. CDR3 sequence: CASSESAVSSYNEQFF. In nucleotides, the CDR3 is TGCGCCAGCAGTGAGTCGGCTGTGAGCTCCTACAATGAGCAGTTCTTC.

This chain connects TRBV5-1 to TRBJ2-7; maybe TRBD2 (6 bases). The CDR3 loop spans 11 amino acids. Trimming removed 7 bases from V and 6 bases from J, with 11 bases in between. Germline V CDR1 and CDR2: SGHRS, YFSETQ. The CDR3 region is CASGGNGEQYF. The CDR3 region has the DNA TGCGCCAGCGGAGGGAACGGCGAGCAGTACTTC.

V usage is TRBV7-3 and J usage is TRBJ1-1; perhaps TRBD1 as D (5 bases). Germline V gene sequence: CDR1 SGHTA, CDR2 FQGTGA. Between the trimmed V and J ends, which lost 3 bases and 4 bases, there was a span of 9 bases. CDR3 length: 13 residues. For the CDR3, the DNA is TGTGCCAGCAGCTTTCAGGGAACCACTGAAGCTTTCTTT. It specifies CASSFQGTTEAFF. Combining the CDR3 with reference TRBV7-3 and TRBJ1-1 gives the whole variable domain GAGVSQTPSNKVTEKGKYVELRCDPISGHTALYWYRQSLGQGPEFLIYFQGTGAADDSGLPNDRFFAVRPEGSVSTLKIQRTERGDSAVYLCASSFQGTTEAFFGQGTRLTVV.

The chain couples TRBV5-4 to TRBJ1-2; D is ambiguous. Germline-derived CDR1 and CDR2 are SGHNT and YYREEE (reference sequence). The CDR3 has 13 residues. Trimming removed 2 bases at V and 0 bases at J, with 5 bases between. The CDR3 nucleotides are TGTGCCAGCAGCTTCCCAGCTAACTATGGCTACACCTTC. Its protein product is CASSFPANYGYTF. Supplemented by reference TRBV5-4 and TRBJ1-2, the full variable domain reads ETGVTQSPTHLIKTRGQQVTLRCSSQSGHNTVSWYQQALGQGPQFIFQYYREEENGRGNFPPRFSGLQFPNYSSELNVNALELDDSALYLCASSFPANYGYTFGSGTRLTVV.

This clone was found once. This sequence joins TRBV6-5 and TRBJ2-1; TRBD2 might be the D (7 bases). Trimming cost V 11 bases and J 9 bases, with 17 bases left between them. In germline, CDR1 is MNHEY, CDR2 SVGAGI. The CDR3 loop spans 12 amino acids. This CDR3 reads CAGRGGGGEQFF. Here the CDR3 DNA reads TGTGCCGGCCGAGGGGGGGGAGGTGAGCAGTTCTTC.

The V and J genes are TRBV4-1 and TRBJ2-7; D is perhaps TRBD1 or TRBD2 (5 bases each). CDR3 size: 13 residues. The germline V and J ends were trimmed by 4 bases and 4 bases, with 11 bases remaining between them. CDR1 is MGHRA and CDR2 is YSYEKL in the germline V gene. The CDR3 loop reads CASSRGEWYEQYF. DNA of the CDR3: TGCGCCAGCAGCCGAGGGGAATGGTACGAGCAGTACTTC.

This clone was counted a few times. The genes are TRBV7-2 and TRBJ1-5, with unresolved D. This CDR3 contains 13 residues. In germline, CDR1 is SGHTA, CDR2 FQGNSA. Trimming removed 5 bases at V and 0 bases at J, with 5 bases between. CDR3 sequence reads: CASSENSNQPQHF. The CDR3 nucleotides read TGTGCCAGCAGCGAAAATAGCAATCAGCCCCAGCATTTT.

J is TRBJ2-1 and V is TRBV5-1, with a tentative D call TRBD1 (6 bases). Germline V gene lookup returns CDR1 SGHRS and CDR2 YFSETQ. The V and J ends lost 4 bases and 4 bases respectively, with 15 bases between them. CDR3 length equals 15 residues. The DNA of the CDR3 is TGCGCCAGCAGCCCAAATCCTGACAGGTACAATGAGCAGTTCTTC. Amino acids: CASSPNPDRYNEQFF.

V gene TRBV29-1 combines with J gene TRBJ1-5, with D possibly being TRBD1 (6 bases). This CDR3 spans 13 amino acids. Germline assignment: CDR1 SQVTM and CDR2 ANQGSEA. V was shortened by 4 bases and J by 7 bases, with 14 bases between the two germline ends. The CDR3 is CSVVSGAGQPQHF. The DNA for the CDR3 is TGCAGCGTTGTGTCAGGGGCGGGACAGCCCCAGCATTTT.

V and J are TRBV28 and TRBJ2-5; 7 bases are a match to TRBD1. CDR1 and CDR2 (germline): MDHEN, SYDVKM. Trimming at V came to 7 bases and at J to 1 base, leaving 9 bases not matched to a gene. This CDR3 contains 15 residues. CDR3 region: CASNYRGLGQETQYF. In DNA, the CDR3 is TGTGCCAGCAATTACAGGGGTTTGGGCCAAGAGACCCAGTACTTC.

The rearrangement joins TRBV4-2 to TRBJ2-3; 8 nucleotides agree with TRBD2. Germline CDR1 is LGHNA and CDR2 is YNFKEQ. The J segment lost 4 bases and the V segment lost 1 base, leaving 4 bases of the junction unmatched. This CDR3 is built from 15 residues. The CDR3 DNA reads as TGTGCCAGCAGCCAAGCTAGCGGGTCCTCAGATACGCAGTATTTT. Residues: CASSQASGSSDTQYF.

The CDR3: CASSPLLDGLEAFF. The CDR3 DNA is TGTGCCAGCTCACCACTATTGGACGGTCTTGAAGCTTTCTTT. The V gene is TRBV18, the J gene TRBJ1-1; the D is unclear. Germline V gene lookup returns CDR1 KGHSH and CDR2 LQKENI. The CDR3 is 14 amino acids. Trimming stripped 1 base from V and 7 bases from J, with 13 bases between.

The chain links TRBV5-4 to TRBJ1-2; 10 positions match TRBD1. Germline loops: CDR1 SGHNT, CDR2 YYREEE (reference sequence). V was pared by 4 bases and J by 3 bases, with 3 bases of the junction left unmatched. This CDR3 is 14 amino acids long. The CDR3 DNA sequence: TGTGCCAGCAGCGACAGGGGGCAATACTATGGCTACACCTTC. Translating it yields CASSDRGQYYGYTF.